A single T cell receptor beta chain is shown here with its context. While infection was still active, Seattle patients were enrolled and then followed longitudinally. The data are from a study of blood T cell repertoires in COVID-19. Clones were sequenced by immunoSEQ multiplex PCR, and TCRdb holds only the in-frame ones, with some missing. The sample has tens of thousands of clones, 88% seen once. The germline CDR1 and CDR2 sequences are MDHEN and SYDVKM. The CDR3 length is 21 residues. The junction had 22 bases not matched to a gene; V was cut back by 4 bases and J by 1 base. This TCR was sampled from a man aged 55 to 70 with COVID-19, enrolled during active disease. The specimen was peripheral blood. The gene calls are TRBV28 and TRBJ2-3; 8 bases fit TRBD2. CDR3 DNA sequence: TGTGCCAGCAGTTCGGGCCCTCAGTCACAGCGCGGGAGGTCCGGCACAGATACGCAGTATTTT. Its protein product is CASSSGPQSQRGRSGTDTQYF.